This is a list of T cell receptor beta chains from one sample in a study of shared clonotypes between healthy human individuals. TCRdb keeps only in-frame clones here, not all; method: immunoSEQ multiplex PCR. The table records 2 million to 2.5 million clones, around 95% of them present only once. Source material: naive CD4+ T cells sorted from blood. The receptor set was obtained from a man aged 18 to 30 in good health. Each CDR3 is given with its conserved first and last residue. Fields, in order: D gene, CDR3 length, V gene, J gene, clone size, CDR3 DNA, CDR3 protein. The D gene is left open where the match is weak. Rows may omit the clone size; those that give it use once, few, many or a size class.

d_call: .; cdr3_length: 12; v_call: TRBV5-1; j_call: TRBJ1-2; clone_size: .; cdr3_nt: TGCGCCAGCAGCTTGGACAGTTATGGCTACACCTTC; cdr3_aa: CASSLDSYGYTF
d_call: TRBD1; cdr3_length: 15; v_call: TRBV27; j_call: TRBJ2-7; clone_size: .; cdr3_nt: TGTGCCAGCAGACTTCGGACAGGGGATTCCTACGAGCAGTACTTC; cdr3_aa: CASRLRTGDSYEQYF
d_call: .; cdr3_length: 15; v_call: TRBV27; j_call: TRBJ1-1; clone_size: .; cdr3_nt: TGTGCCAGCTCATCACTATCGAAGGGGGACACTGAAGCTTTCTTT; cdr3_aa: CASSSLSKGDTEAFF
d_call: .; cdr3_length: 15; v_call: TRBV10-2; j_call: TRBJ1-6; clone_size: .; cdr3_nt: TGCGCCAGCAGTGAGATGGCAGAGTATAATTCACCCCTCCACTTT; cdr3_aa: CASSEMAEYNSPLHF
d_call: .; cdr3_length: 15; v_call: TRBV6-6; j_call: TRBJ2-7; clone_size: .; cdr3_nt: TGTGCCAGCAGTTACTCAAGGCTGGGGACGGACGAGCAGTACTTC; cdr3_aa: CASSYSRLGTDEQYF
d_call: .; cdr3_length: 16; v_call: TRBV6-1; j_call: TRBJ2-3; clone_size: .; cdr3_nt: TGTGCCAGCAGTGGCTACTACAGGGCGTCACACGATACGCAGTATTTT; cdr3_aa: CASSGYYRASHDTQYF
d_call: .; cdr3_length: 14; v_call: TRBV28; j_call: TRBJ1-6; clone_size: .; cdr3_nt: TGTGCCAGCAGGTTTGGGGGGTCCGATTCACCCCTCCACTTT; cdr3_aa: CASRFGGSDSPLHF
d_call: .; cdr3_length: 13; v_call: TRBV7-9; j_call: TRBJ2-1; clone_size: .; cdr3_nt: TGTGCCAGCAGCTTGAAAGTCTACAATGAGCAGTTCTTC; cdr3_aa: CASSLKVYNEQFF
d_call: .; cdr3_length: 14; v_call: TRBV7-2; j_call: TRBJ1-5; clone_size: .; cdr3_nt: TGTGCCAGCAGCGCACCTAATAGCAATCAGCCCCAGCATTTT; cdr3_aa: CASSAPNSNQPQHF
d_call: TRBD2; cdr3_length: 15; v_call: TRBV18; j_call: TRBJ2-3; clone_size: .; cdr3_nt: TGTGCCAGCTCACCGGGACTAGCGGGGGCAGATACGCAGTATTTT; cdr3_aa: CASSPGLAGADTQYF
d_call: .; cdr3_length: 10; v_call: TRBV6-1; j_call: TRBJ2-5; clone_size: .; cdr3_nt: TGTGCCAGCAGCCAGGGGACCCAGTACTTC; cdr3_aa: CASSQGTQYF
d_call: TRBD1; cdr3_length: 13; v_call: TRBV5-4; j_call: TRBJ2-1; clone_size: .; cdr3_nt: TGTGCCAGCAGCATAGACAGGGGCAATGAGCAGTTCTTC; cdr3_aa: CASSIDRGNEQFF
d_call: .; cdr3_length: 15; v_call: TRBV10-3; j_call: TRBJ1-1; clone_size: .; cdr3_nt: TGTGCCATCAGTATAGCCGGGACGGTTAACACTGAAGCTTTCTTT; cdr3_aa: CAISIAGTVNTEAFF
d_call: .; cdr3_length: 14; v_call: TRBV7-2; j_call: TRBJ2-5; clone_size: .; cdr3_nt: TGTGCCAGCAACCCATCATGGGGACAAGAGACCCAGTACTTC; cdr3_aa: CASNPSWGQETQYF
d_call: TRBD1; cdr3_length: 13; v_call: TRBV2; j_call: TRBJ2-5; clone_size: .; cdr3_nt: TGTGCCAGCAGTACGGACAGGGGAGAGACCCAGTACTTC; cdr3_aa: CASSTDRGETQYF
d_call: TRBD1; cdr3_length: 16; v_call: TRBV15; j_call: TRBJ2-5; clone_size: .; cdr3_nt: TGTGCCACCAGCAGAAGTACCGGGACAGTCGAAGAGACCCAGTACTTC; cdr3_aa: CATSRSTGTVEETQYF
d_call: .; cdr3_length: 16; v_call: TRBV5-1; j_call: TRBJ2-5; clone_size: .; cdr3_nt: TGCGCCAGCCTTACCGGGTCGGGGCGCGCCCAAGAGACCCAGTACTTC; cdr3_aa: CASLTGSGRAQETQYF
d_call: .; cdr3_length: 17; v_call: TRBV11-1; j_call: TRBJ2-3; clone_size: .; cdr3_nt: TGTGCCAGCAGCTTAGGGAGACTGGGAGCTAGCACAGATACGCAGTATTTT; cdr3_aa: CASSLGRLGASTDTQYF
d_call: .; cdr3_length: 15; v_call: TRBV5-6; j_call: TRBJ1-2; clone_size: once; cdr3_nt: TGTGCCAGCAGCTTCCCAGGGGTAGCTAACTATGGCTACACCTTC; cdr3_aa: CASSFPGVANYGYTF
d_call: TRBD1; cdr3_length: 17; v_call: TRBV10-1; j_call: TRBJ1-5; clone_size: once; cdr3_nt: TGCGTCTTCACTCGACAGGGGCGCCTCTATAGCAATCAGCCCCAGCATTTT; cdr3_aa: CVFTRQGRLYSNQPQHF
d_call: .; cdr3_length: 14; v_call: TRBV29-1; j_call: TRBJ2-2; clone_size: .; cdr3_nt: TGCAGCGTTGGTCGGGACACAAACACCGGGGAGCTGTTTTTT; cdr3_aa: CSVGRDTNTGELFF
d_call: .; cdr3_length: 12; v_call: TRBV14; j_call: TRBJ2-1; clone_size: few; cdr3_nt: TGTGCCAGCAGCCTAGGGGTAGGACAGAAGTTCTTC; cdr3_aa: CASSLGVGQKFF
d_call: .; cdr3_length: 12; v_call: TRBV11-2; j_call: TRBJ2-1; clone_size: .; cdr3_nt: TGTGCCAGCAGCTTATTAAGGAATGAGCAGTTCTTC; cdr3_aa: CASSLLRNEQFF
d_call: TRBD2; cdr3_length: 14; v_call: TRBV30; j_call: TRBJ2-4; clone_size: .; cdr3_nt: TGTGCCTGGAATGGGGGGGTAGCCAAAAACATTCAGTACTTC; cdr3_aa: CAWNGGVAKNIQYF
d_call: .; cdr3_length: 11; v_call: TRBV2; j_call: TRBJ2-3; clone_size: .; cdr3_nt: TGTGCCAGCAGCACGGACAGATGGGAGTATTTT; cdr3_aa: CASSTDRWEYF
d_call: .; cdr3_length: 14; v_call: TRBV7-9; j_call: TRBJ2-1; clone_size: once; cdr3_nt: TGTGCCAGCAGCTTAAGGGCTAGCAGCGATGAGCAGTTCTTC; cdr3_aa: CASSLRASSDEQFF
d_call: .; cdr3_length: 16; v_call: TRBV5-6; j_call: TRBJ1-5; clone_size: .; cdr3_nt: TGTGCCAGCAGCTTAGGGAGGGTAGGGAGCACTCAGCCCCAGCATTTT; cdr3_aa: CASSLGRVGSTQPQHF
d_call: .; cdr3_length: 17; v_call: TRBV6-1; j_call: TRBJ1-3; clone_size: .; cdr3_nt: TGTGCCAGCAGTGAAGCTTGGGGACGGCTCTCTGGAAACACCATATATTTT; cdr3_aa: CASSEAWGRLSGNTIYF
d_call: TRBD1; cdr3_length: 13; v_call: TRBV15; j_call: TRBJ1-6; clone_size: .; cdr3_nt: TGTGCCACCAGCAGAGATCAGGGGGGCCCCCTCCACTTT; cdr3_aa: CATSRDQGGPLHF
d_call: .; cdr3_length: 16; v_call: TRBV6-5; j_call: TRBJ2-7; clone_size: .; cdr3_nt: TGTGCCAGCAGTTACTCGCACCGTGGCCTAAACTACGAGCAGTACTTC; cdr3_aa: CASSYSHRGLNYEQYF
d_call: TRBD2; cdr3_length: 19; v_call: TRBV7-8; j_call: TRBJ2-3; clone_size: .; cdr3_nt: TGTGCCAGCAGCTTAGGCCTAGCGGGGGTCCTCTCTCGCACAGATACGCAGTATTTT; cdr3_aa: CASSLGLAGVLSRTDTQYF
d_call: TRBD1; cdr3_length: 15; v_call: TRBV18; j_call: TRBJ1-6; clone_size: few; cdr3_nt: TGTGCCAGCTCACCGCAGGGGGACCATAATTCACCCCTCCACTTT; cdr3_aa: CASSPQGDHNSPLHF
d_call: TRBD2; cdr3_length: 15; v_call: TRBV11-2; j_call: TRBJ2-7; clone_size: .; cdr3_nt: TGTGCCAGCAGATATAGCGGGAGGGCCCCCTACGAGCAGTACTTC; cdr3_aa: CASRYSGRAPYEQYF
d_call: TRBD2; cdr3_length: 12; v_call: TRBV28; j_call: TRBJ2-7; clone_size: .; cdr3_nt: TGTGCCAGTACCGGGACTACATACGAGCAGTACTTC; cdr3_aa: CASTGTTYEQYF
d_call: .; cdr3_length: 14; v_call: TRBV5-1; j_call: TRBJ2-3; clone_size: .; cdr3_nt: TGCGCCAGCCGCGGGACTCTGAGCACAGATACGCAGTATTTT; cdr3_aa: CASRGTLSTDTQYF
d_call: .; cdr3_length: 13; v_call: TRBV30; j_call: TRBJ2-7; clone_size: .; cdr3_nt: TGTGCCTGGAGTGTTCGGGGTCCCTACGAGCAGTACTTC; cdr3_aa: CAWSVRGPYEQYF
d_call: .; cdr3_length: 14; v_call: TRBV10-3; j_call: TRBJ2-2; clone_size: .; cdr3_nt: TGTGCCATCAGTGAGTTAGAGGGGGCCGGGGAGCTGTTTTTT; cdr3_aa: CAISELEGAGELFF
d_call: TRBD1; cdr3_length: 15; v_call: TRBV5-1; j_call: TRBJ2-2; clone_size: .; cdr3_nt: TGCGCCAGCAGCTGGGGACAGGAGGGCACCGGGGAGCTGTTTTTT; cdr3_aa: CASSWGQEGTGELFF
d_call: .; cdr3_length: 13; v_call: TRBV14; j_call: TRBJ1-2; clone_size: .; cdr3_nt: TGTGCCAGCAGCCCAAGAAGGGGCGGAGGCTACACCTTC; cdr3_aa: CASSPRRGGGYTF
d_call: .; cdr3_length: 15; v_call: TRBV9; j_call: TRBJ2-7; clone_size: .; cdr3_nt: TGTGCCAGCAGCTCTCAAGCCGGGGCCGGCTACGAGCAGTACTTC; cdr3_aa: CASSSQAGAGYEQYF
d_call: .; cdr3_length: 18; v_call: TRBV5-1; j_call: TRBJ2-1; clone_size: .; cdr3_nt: TGCGCCAGCAGCTTGGGGCTCGGATTCCCCCGCCGCTACAATGAGCAGTTCTTC; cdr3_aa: CASSLGLGFPRRYNEQFF
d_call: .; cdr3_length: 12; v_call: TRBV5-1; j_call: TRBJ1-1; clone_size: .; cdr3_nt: TGCGCCAGCAGCTCCCAGGACACTGAAGCTTTCTTT; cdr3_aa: CASSSQDTEAFF
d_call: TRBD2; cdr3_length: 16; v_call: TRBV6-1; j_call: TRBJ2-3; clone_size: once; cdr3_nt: TGTGCCAGCATTGAGTATGCGCGGGGGAGCACAGATACGCAGTATTTT; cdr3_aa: CASIEYARGSTDTQYF
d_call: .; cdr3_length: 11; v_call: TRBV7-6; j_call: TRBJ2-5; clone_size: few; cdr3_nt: TGTGCCAGCAGCCTACAAGAGACCCAGTACTTC; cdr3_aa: CASSLQETQYF
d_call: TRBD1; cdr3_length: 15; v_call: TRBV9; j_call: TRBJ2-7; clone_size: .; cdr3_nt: TGTGCCAGCAGCCCAGCCGGGACAGGGGGAAGCGAGCAGTACTTC; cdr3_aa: CASSPAGTGGSEQYF
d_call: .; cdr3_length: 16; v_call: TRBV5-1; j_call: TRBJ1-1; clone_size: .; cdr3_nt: TGCGCCAGCAGCTTGTTTACAGGGTTTAGGGACACTGAAGCTTTCTTT; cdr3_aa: CASSLFTGFRDTEAFF
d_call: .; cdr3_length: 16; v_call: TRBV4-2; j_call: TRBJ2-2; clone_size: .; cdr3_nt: TGTGCCAGCAGCCCCCGAGCGGGTACGGGCACCGGGGAGCTGTTTTTT; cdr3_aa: CASSPRAGTGTGELFF
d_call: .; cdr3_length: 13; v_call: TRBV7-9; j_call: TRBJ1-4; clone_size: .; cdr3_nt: TGTGCCAGCAGCTCCCCCCCTATAAGGGGACTGTTTTTT; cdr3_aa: CASSSPPIRGLFF
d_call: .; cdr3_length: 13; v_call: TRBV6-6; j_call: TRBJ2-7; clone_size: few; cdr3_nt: TGTGCCAGCAGCAAGGACAGCTCCTACGAGCAGTACTTC; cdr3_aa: CASSKDSSYEQYF
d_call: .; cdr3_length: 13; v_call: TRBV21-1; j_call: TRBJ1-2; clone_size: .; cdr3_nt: TGTGCCAGCAGCAAAGGCCGGGACGTCTGCTACACCTTC; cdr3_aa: CASSKGRDVCYTF
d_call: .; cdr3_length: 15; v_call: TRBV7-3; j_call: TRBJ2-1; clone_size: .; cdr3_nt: TGTGCCAGCAGCTTAGAGGGGTCCCCCTACAATGAGCAGTTCTTC; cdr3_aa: CASSLEGSPYNEQFF
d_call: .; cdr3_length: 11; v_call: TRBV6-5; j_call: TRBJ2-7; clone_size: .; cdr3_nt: TGTGCCAGCAGGTCCGAATACGAGCAGTACTTC; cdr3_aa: CASRSEYEQYF
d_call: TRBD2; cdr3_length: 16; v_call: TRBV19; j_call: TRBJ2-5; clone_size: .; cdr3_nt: TGTGCCAGTAGTATAGGACTAGCGGGAGGGCAAGAGACCCAGTACTTC; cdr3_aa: CASSIGLAGGQETQYF
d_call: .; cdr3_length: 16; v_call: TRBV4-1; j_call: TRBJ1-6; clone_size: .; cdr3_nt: TGCGCCAGCAGCCAAAGTCAGGATCGGAGGGATTCACCCCTCCACTTT; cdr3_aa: CASSQSQDRRDSPLHF